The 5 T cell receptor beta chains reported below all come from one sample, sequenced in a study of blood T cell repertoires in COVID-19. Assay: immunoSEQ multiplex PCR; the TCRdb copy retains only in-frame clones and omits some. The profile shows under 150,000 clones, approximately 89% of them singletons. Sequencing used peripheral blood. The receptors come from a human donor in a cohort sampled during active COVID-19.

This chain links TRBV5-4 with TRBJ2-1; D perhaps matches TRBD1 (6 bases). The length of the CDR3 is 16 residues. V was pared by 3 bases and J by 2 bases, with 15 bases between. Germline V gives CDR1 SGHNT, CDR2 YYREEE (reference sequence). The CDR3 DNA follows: TGTGCCAGCAGCTCCGCAGACAGGCCTCCCTACAATGAGCAGTTCTTC. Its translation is CASSSADRPPYNEQFF.

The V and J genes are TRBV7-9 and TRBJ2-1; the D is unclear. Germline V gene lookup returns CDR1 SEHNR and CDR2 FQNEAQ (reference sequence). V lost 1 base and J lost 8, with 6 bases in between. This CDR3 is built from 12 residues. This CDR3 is CASSLVADEQFF. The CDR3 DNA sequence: TGTGCCAGCAGCTTAGTGGCCGATGAGCAGTTCTTC.

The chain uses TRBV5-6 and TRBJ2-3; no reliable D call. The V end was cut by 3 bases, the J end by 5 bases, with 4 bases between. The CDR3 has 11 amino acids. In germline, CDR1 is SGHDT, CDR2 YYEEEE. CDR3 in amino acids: CASSSRDTQYF. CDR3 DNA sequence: TGTGCCAGCAGCTCCCGAGATACGCAGTATTTT.

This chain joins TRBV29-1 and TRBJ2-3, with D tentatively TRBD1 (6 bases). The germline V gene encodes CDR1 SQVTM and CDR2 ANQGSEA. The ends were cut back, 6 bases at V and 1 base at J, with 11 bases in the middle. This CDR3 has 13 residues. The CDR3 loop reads CSVAAGGTDTQYF. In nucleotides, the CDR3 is TGCAGCGTGGCCGCAGGGGGCACAGATACGCAGTATTTT.

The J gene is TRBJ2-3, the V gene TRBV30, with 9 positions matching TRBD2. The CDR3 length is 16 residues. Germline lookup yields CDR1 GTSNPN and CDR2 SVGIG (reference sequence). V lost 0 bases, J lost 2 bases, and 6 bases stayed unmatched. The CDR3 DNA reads TGTGCCTGGAGTGTAGCTAGCGGGGCACTCACAGATACGCAGTATTTT. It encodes CAWSVASGALTDTQYF.